The 15 T cell receptor beta chains presented below share a single source sample, sequenced in a study of T cell responses to AZD1222 COVID-19 vaccine (TCRdb year 2021). Taken with the paper, the label for time point translates to: about 28 days (+/-7) after the second vaccine dose. Library prep was done by the immunoSEQ multiplex PCR assay. The source is immuneACCESS, and TCRdb retained only in-frame sequences with V and J called. Part of the clones is not carried over; for the studies checked, unresolved V genes explain less than half of this, and the remainder is unexplained. The sample data list about 42,000 clones, and 80% to 85% of these were observed just once. The ten biggest clones cover more than 15% of the sample. This specimen consisted of peripheral blood, obtained 28 days after the second AZD1222 dose. All receptors derive from an adult who received the AZD1222 COVID-19 vaccine.

The chain uses TRBV28 and TRBJ1-2; D is ambiguous. The length of the CDR3 is 12 residues. The germline CDR1 and CDR2 sequences are MDHEN and SYDVKM. V gave up 3 bases and J gave up 10 bases, with 12 bases separating them. CDR3 sequence: CASSLSRPDYTF. CDR3 coding DNA: TGTGCCAGCAGTTTGTCTCGACCGGACTACACCTTC.

This rearrangement joins TRBV3-1 (or the pseudogene TRBV3-2) to TRBJ1-3; D perhaps matches TRBD1 (5 bases). Germline V gene lookup returns CDR1 LGHDT and CDR2 YNNKEL (reference sequence). V dropped 3 bases and J dropped 0 bases, with 6 bases sitting between them. The CDR3 length is 14 residues. CDR3 DNA: TGTGCCAGCAGCCAGGGGCGCTCTGGAAACACCATATATTTT. It yields the protein CASSQGRSGNTIYF.

The rearrangement joins TRBV6-5 to TRBJ2-7; a possible D gene is TRBD2 (6 bases). V was pared by 7 bases and J by 3 bases, with 13 bases between. Germline loops: CDR1 MNHEY, CDR2 SVGAGI. CDR3 length equals 13 residues. The CDR3 region is CASTRDFNYEQYF. The CDR3 DNA follows: TGTGCCAGCACCCGGGACTTCAACTACGAGCAGTACTTC.

The chain links TRBV30 to TRBJ2-4; no clear D. Looked up from germline, CDR1 is GTSNPN and CDR2 is SVGIG (reference sequence). V gave up 4 bases and J gave up 0 bases, with 19 bases separating them. The CDR3 spans 17 residues. The CDR3 DNA follows: TGTGCCTGGACAGGACCTAACCTCGCCTTAGCCAAAAACATTCAGTACTTC. As protein: CAWTGPNLALAKNIQYF.

CDR3 loop: CASSLGQGGNQPQHF. The CDR3 region has the DNA TGCGCCAGCAGCCTGGGACAAGGAGGCAATCAGCCCCAGCATTTT. The chain couples TRBV5-1 to TRBJ1-5; D may be TRBD1 (6 bases). The CDR3 totals 15 residues. The V end lost 4 bases, the J end lost 2 bases, and 13 bases lay between the germline ends. Germline V CDR1 and CDR2: SGHRS, YFSETQ.

V gene TRBV4-2 combines with J gene TRBJ1-1; D is undetermined. The CDR3 runs to 16 residues. Germline V CDR1 and CDR2: LGHNA, YNFKEQ. V lost 4 bases and J 1 base, leaving 16 bases between the germline ends. In nucleotides, the CDR3 is TGTGCCAGCAGCCTTAACTTCCTGGGCACGAACACTGAAGCTTTCTTT. Its translation: CASSLNFLGTNTEAFF.

The chain recombines TRBV9 with TRBJ2-3, with D hard to call. Germline CDR1 reads SGDLS; CDR2 reads YYNGEE. This CDR3 region has 14 residues. V gave up 0 bases and J gave up 2 bases, with 7 bases separating them. The CDR3 bases are TGTGCCAGCAGCGTAGTGGCAGCCACAGATACGCAGTATTTT. Its translation is CASSVVAATDTQYF. Full variable domain (missing parts from reference TRBV9 and TRBJ2-3): DSGVTQTPKHLITATGQRVTLRCSPRSGDLSVYWYQQSLDQGLQFLIQYYNGEERAKGNILERFSAQQFPDLHSELNLSSLELGDSALYFCASSVVAATDTQYFGPGTRLTVL.

The DNA of the CDR3 is TGTGCCAGCAGTGAAGCGCTTCAGGGCCAGCCAGCTTTCTTT. Its protein product is CASSEALQGQPAFF. This chain joins TRBV6-1 and TRBJ1-1; D is possibly TRBD1 (5 bases). V was clipped by 0 bases and J by 10 bases, with 15 bases between them. Germline CDR1 MNHNS, CDR2 SASEGT. This CDR3 comprises 14 residues.

The chain recombines TRBV27 with TRBJ1-5; a possible D gene is TRBD1 (5 bases). Trimming pared 5 bases from V and 5 bases from J, leaving 19 bases between. Germline V lookup: CDR1 MNHEY, CDR2 SMNVEV (reference sequence). There are 16 residues in the CDR3. CDR3 nucleotide sequence: TGTGCCAGCAGTCCCACCGGGACGCCAGGGTATCAGCCCCAGCATTTT. This encodes CASSPTGTPGYQPQHF.

This clone was counted a single time. The rearrangement uses TRBV6-6 and TRBJ2-7; no clear D. Trimming took off 0 bases at V and 6 bases at J, with 18 bases between the two ends. Germline-derived CDR1 and CDR2 are MNHNY and SVGAGI (reference sequence). This CDR3 has 16 residues. This chain's CDR3 is CASSYSTGSLVGEQYF. CDR3 DNA sequence: TGTGCCAGCAGTTACTCGACTGGTAGTCTCGTGGGCGAGCAGTACTTC.

The J gene is TRBJ2-2, the V gene TRBV19; D not resolved. Looked up from germline, CDR1 is LNHDA and CDR2 is SQIVND (reference sequence). V was pared by 0 bases and J by 0 bases, with 2 bases between. The CDR3 is 14 amino acids. Here the CDR3 DNA reads TGTGCCAGTAGTATAGAAACGAACACCGGGGAGCTGTTTTTT. It codes for CASSIETNTGELFF.

The genes are TRBV3-1 (or the pseudogene TRBV3-2) and TRBJ1-1; no definite D call. This CDR3 has 13 amino acids. Trimming removed 4 bases from V and 5 bases from J, with 11 bases in between. Germline V gene data show CDR1 as LGHDT and CDR2 as YNNKEL (reference sequence). The CDR3 DNA reads TGTGCCAGCAGCCCTTTCGGCGGGACTGAAGCTTTCTTT. It translates to CASSPFGGTEAFF.

The rearrangement uses TRBV18 and TRBJ2-7; D not certain. The CDR3 has 12 amino acids. V gave up 1 base and J gave up 5 bases, with 6 bases separating them. Per the germline V gene, CDR1 is KGHSH and CDR2 is LQKENI. CDR3 DNA: TGTGCCAGCTCACCACTTGGGGACGAGCAGTACTTC. Its translation is CASSPLGDEQYF.

The J gene is TRBJ2-7, the V gene TRBV30; possible D gene TRBD2, 5 bases. The CDR3 loop spans 13 amino acids. Germline lookup yields CDR1 GTSNPN and CDR2 SVGIG (reference sequence). V was clipped by 7 bases and J by 5 bases, with 18 bases between them. The DNA for the CDR3 is TGTGCCTTCCGGGGATCCCAATGGGACGAGCAGTACTTC. Translating gives CAFRGSQWDEQYF. The whole variable domain, filled in from reference TRBV30 and TRBJ2-7, reads SQTIHQWPATLVQPVGSPLSLECTVEGTSNPNLYWYRQAAGRGLQLLFYSVGIGQISSEVPQNLSASRPQDRQFILSSKKLLLSDSGFYLCAFRGSQWDEQYFGPGTRLTVT.

The CDR3 sequence is CASSLEGGLPGPQHF. In nucleotides, the CDR3 is TGCGCCAGCAGCTTGGAGGGAGGACTACCGGGGCCCCAGCATTTT. This chain links TRBV5-1 with TRBJ1-5; no firm D call. The CDR3 covers 15 residues. V lost 0 bases and J lost 9, with 16 bases in between. The germline gives CDR1 SGHRS, CDR2 YFSETQ.